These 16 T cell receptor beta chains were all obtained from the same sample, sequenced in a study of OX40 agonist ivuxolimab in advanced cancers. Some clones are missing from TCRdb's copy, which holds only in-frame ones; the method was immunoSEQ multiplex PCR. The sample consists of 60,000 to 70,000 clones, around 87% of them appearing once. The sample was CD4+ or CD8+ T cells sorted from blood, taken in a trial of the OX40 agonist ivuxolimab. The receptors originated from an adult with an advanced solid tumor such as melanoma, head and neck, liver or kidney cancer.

CDR3 nucleotide sequence: TGTGCCAGCAGTCAAGGGGGGTTAGACCGGTACCAAGAGACCCAGTACTTC. It is translated as CASSQGGLDRYQETQYF. V and J are TRBV28 and TRBJ2-5; D may be TRBD1 or TRBD2 (6 bases each). Trimming cost V 5 bases and J 0 bases, with 19 bases left between them. The CDR3 length is 17 residues. Per the germline V gene, CDR1 is MDHEN and CDR2 is SYDVKM.

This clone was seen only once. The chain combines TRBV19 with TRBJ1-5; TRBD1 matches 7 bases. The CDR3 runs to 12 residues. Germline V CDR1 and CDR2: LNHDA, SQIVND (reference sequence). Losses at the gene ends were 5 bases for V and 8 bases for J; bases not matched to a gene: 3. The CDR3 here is CASSPQGEPQHF. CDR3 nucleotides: TGTGCCAGTAGTCCCCAGGGGGAGCCCCAGCATTTT.

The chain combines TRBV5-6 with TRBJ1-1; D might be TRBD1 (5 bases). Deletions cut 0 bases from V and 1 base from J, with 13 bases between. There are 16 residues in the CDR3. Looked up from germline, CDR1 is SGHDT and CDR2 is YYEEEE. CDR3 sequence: CASSLAGGTTNTEAFF. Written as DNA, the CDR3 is TGTGCCAGCAGCTTGGCGGGGGGGACTACGAACACTGAAGCTTTCTTT.

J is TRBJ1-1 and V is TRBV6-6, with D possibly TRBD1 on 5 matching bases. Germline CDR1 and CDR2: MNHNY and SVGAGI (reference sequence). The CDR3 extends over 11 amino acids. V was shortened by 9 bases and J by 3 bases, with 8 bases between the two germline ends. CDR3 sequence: CARMGHTEAFF. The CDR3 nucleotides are TGTGCCAGGATGGGGCACACTGAAGCTTTCTTT.

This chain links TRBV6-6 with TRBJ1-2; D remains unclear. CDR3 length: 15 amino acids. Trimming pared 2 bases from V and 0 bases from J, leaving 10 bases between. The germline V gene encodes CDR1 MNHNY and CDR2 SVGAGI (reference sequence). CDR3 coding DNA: TGTGCCAGCAGTTACGTTTCAGCCTCTAACTATGGCTACACCTTC. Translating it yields CASSYVSASNYGYTF.

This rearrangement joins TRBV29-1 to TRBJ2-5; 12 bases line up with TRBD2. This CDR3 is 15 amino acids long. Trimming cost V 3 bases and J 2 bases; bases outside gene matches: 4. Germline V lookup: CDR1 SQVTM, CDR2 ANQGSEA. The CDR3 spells CSVDSLAGGQETQYF. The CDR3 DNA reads TGCAGCGTTGATAGCCTAGCGGGAGGGCAAGAGACCCAGTACTTC. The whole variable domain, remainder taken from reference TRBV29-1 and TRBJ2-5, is SAVISQKPSRDICQRGTSLTIQCQVDSQVTMMFWYRQQPGQSLTLIATANQGSEATYESGFVIDKFPISRPNLTFSTLTVSNMSPEDSSIYLCSVDSLAGGQETQYFGPGTRLLVL.

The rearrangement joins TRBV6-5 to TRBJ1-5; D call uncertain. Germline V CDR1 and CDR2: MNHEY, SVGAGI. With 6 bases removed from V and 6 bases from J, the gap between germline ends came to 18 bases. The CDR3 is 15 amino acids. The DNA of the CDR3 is TGTGCCAGCAGCCTCACCGAGGACGGGAGTCAGCCCCAGCATTTT. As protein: CASSLTEDGSQPQHF.

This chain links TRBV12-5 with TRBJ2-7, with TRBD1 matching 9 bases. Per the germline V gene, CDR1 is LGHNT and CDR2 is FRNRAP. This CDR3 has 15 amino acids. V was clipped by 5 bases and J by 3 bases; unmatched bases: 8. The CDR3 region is CASGLGQGGFYEQYF. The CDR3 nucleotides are TGTGCTAGTGGTCTGGGACAGGGAGGCTTCTACGAGCAGTACTTC.

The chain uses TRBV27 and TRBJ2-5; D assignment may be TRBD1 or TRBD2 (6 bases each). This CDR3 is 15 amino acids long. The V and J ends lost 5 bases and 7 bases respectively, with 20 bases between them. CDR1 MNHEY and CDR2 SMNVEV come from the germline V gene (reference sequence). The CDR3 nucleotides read TGTGCCAGCAGTCCGACTAGGTGGGGGCCTGGGACCCAGTACTTC. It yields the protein CASSPTRWGPGTQYF.

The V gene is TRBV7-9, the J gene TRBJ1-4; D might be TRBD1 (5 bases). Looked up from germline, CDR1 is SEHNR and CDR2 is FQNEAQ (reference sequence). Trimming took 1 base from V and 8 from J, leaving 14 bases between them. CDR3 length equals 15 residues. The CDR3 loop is CASSLGAGLGEKLFF. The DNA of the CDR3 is TGTGCCAGCAGCTTAGGGGCGGGGCTCGGCGAAAAACTGTTTTTT.

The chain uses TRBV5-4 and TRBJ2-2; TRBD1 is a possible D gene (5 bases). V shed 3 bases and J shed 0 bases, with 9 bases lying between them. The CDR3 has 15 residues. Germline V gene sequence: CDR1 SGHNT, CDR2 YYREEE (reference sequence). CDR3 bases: TGTGCCAGCAGCTCTGCAGGGCCGAACACCGGGGAGCTGTTTTTT. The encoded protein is CASSSAGPNTGELFF. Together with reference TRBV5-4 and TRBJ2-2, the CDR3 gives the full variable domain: ETGVTQSPTHLIKTRGQQVTLRCSSQSGHNTVSWYQQALGQGPQFIFQYYREEENGRGNFPPRFSGLQFPNYSSELNVNALELDDSALYLCASSSAGPNTGELFFGEGSRLTVL.

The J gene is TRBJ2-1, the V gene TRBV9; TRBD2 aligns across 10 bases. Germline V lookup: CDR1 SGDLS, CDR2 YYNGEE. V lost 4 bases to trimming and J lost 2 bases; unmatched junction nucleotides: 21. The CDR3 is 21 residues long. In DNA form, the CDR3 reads TGTGCCAGCAGCCCGGGAATTAGGACTAGCGGCCACGGTCTAGCCTACAATGAGCAGTTCTTC. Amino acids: CASSPGIRTSGHGLAYNEQFF.

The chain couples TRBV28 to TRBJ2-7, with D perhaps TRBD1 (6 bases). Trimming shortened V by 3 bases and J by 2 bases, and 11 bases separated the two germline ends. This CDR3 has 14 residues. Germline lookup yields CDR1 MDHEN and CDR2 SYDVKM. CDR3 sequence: CASSFSRGAYEQYF. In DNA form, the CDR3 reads TGTGCCAGCAGTTTCTCCAGGGGCGCCTACGAGCAGTACTTC. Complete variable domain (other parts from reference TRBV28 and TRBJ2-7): DVKVTQSSRYLVKRTGEKVFLECVQDMDHENMFWYRQDPGLGLRLIYFSYDVKMKEKGDIPEGYSVSREKKERFSLILESASTNQTSMYLCASSFSRGAYEQYFGPGTRLTVT.

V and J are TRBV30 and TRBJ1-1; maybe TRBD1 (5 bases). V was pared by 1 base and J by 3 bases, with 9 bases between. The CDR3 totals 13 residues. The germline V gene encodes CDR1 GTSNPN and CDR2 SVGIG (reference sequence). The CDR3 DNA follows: TGTGCCTGGAGTGAGGCAGGGCACACTGAAGCTTTCTTT. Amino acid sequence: CAWSEAGHTEAFF.

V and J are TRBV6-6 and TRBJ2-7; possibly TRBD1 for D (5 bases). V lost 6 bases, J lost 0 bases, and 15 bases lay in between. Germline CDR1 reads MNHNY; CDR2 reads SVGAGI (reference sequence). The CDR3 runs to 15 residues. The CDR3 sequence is CASSDKGPDSYEQYF. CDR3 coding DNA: TGTGCCAGCAGCGACAAGGGGCCTGACTCCTACGAGCAGTACTTC.

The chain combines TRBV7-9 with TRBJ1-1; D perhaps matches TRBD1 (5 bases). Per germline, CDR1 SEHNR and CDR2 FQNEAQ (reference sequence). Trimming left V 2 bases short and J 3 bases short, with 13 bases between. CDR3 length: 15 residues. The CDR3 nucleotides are TGTGCCAGCAGCTTATTACCCGGGACTCACACTGAAGCTTTCTTT. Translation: CASSLLPGTHTEAFF.